This TCR beta chain was observed in a study of blood T cell repertoires in COVID-19 (TCRdb year 2020). In terms of the full investigation: Samples from collaborators originated in the United States, Italy and Spain and spanned both the acute and convalescent phases of COVID-19. Where HLA class I and class II types were available, the types were taken from metadata supplied by the sample provider, not from assay-based typing. Nearly every sample came with metadata listing a de-identified subject ID, COVID-19 status, age in years and sex. The material from the prospective study consisted of cDNA or gDNA derived from T cells, B-cell-depleted T cells, or PBMCs. A freely available public database, intended as a resource for researchers studying the immune response to SARS-CoV-2, is where the repertoires were released. Samples came from the ongoing ImmuneRACE study (first 160 participants) plus 1,254 subjects from 6 global collaborators. Subjects who had been exposed to COVID-19, were actively infected with it, or had recovered from it provided the deeply sampled blood TCRbeta repertoires that made up the dataset.

Via the germline V gene (reference sequence), CDR1 is MNHEY and CDR2 SMNVEV. V is pared back by 1 base and J by 11 bases, with 17 bases lying between the germline termini. Including the terminal cysteine and phenylalanine, the CDR3 comprises 14 residues. Solely the CDR3 DNA is kept, with 42 bases framed from the first base. The immunoSEQ Assay, a bias-controlled multiplex PCR, was used to amplify TCRbeta CDR3 regions from genomic DNA. As for how the authors treated the data: Nucleated cell counts per sample were estimated from amplification of reference gene primers within the assay. To quantify the absolute abundance of each unique TCRbeta CDR3 rearrangement, sequence reads were collapsed and filtered. For each sample, productive Simpson clonality was calculated as the square root of Simpson's diversity index over productive rearrangements. Held by TCRdb, this immuneACCESS table contains in-frame sequences only and omits some clones. Under half of the omission traces to an unresolved V gene where checked; the cause of the rest is unknown. The V and J calls and clone size are taken from that table; D and trimming were inferred from the DNA. The sample table contains more than 130,000 clones; only one count was recorded for approximately 80% of them. The top ten hold around 10% of the sample.

Whole blood was collected in K2EDTA tubes by collaborating institutions according to the institutions' own protocols. Collaborator samples were shipped for TCRbeta analysis as frozen whole blood, isolated PBMCs, or DNA extracted from either sample type. What the work shows at the level of the full study, not this receptor alone: The amount of clinical and demographic metadata varied by source and participant and was provided uncurated.

This clone was seen only a few times. No cognate antigen has been identified for it. No base quality values were provided; no much bigger clone lies one nucleotide off. Sequenced sample: peripheral blood. The clonotype originates from a woman over 75 in a cohort sampled during active or convalescent COVID-19. The chain is made from TRBV27 and TRBJ1-1; the D region possibly corresponds to TRBD1 (6 bases align). The DNA sequence is given as TGTGCCAGCAGTTTATTGCATGGGGGCGCGGACGCTTTCTTT. It encodes CASSLLHGGADAFF.